This T cell receptor (beta chain) was retrieved from a study of blood T cell repertoires in COVID-19. At the level of the study: The samples span acute and convalescent COVID-19 from the United States, Italy and Spain. PBMCs, B-cell-depleted T cells, or T cells were the source of the cDNA or gDNA that made up the material.

Generated by immunoSEQ multiplex PCR, the TCRdb table keeps only in-frame clones and is missing some. The data show about 300,000 clones, about four fifths seen once. The CDR3 is made up of 16 amino acids. The ends lost 2 bases at V and 8 bases at J; junction bases unmatched: 8. From germline, CDR1 is MNHEY and CDR2 SVGAGI. The Seattle patients joined while their infection was active and were tracked longitudinally afterward. The clonotype was recovered from a human donor with COVID-19, enrolled during active disease. The donor label of this sample is uncertain. The sequencing sample was made of peripheral blood. The chain is built from TRBV6-5 and TRBJ1-4; 10 positions agree with TRBD1. CDR3 amino acids: CASSYGGQGVGEKLFF. The CDR3 DNA follows: TGTGCCAGCAGTTACGGAGGACAGGGGGTTGGGGAAAAACTGTTTTTT.